This record looks at one T cell receptor beta chain sequence and its context. The data derive from a study of T cell changes during pregnancy in multiple sclerosis. Data came from immunoSEQ multiplex PCR; TCRdb stores just in-frame clones and leaves some out. The sample lists around 60,000 clones, about 90% occurring once. V gave up 6 bases and J gave up 5 bases; unmatched junction bases: 12. In germline, CDR1 is MNHNY, CDR2 SVGAGI (reference sequence). This CDR3 contains 16 residues. The starting material was CD4+ T cells from peripheral blood mononuclear cells, obtained after pregnancy. This TCR derives from a female donor in good health, enrolled as a control in a pregnancy study. The genes are TRBV6-6 and TRBJ2-1, with 8 bases fitting TRBD2. The CDR3 nucleotides read TGTGCCAGCAGCCGTTTGGGGAGCGGGGGTCACAATGAGCAGTTCTTC. Translating gives CASSRLGSGGHNEQFF.